These T cell receptor beta chains were read from a single sample in a study of blood T cell repertoires in COVID-19. Some clones are missing from TCRdb's copy, which holds only in-frame ones; the method was immunoSEQ multiplex PCR. The sample shows roughly 150,000 clones, more than 65% of them seen only once. Specimen: peripheral blood. All receptors come from a woman between 45 and 65 years old with acute or convalescent COVID-19. The CDR3 runs from the conserved cysteine through the conserved F or W. Fields, in order: J gene, D gene, clone size, V gene, CDR3 protein, CDR3 DNA. A D gene is named only where the DNA matches it firmly. The size field is filled for only some rows; it gives once, few, many or a size class.

J: TRBJ1-1; D: NA; size: NA; V: TRBV6-1; CDR3: CASSEGGEAFF; DNA: TGTGCCAGCAGTGAAGGAGGTGAAGCTTTCTTT
J: TRBJ2-5; D: NA; size: NA; V: TRBV7-6; CDR3: CASSSSREETQYF; DNA: TGTGCCAGCAGCTCATCCCGGGAGGAGACCCAGTACTTC
J: TRBJ2-6; D: NA; size: NA; V: TRBV10-3; CDR3: CAISEGGGGANVLTF; DNA: TGTGCCATCAGTGAGGGGGGAGGTGGGGCCAACGTCCTGACTTTC
J: TRBJ1-1; D: NA; size: NA; V: TRBV2; CDR3: CASILYEDTEAFF; DNA: TGTGCCAGCATCCTATATGAGGACACTGAAGCTTTCTTT
J: TRBJ1-2; D: TRBD1; size: NA; V: TRBV9; CDR3: CASSAGQGKGGYTF; DNA: TGTGCCAGCAGCGCGGGACAGGGGAAAGGGGGCTACACCTTC
J: TRBJ2-3; D: TRBD2; size: NA; V: TRBV4-2; CDR3: CASSQTAPTSGSPSDTQYF; DNA: TGTGCCAGCAGCCAGACTGCCCCCACTAGCGGGAGCCCCTCAGATACGCAGTATTTT
J: TRBJ1-4; D: NA; size: NA; V: TRBV5-1; CDR3: CASSEQGINEKLFF; DNA: TGCGCCAGCAGCGAACAGGGTATAAATGAAAAACTGTTTTTT
J: TRBJ1-5; D: NA; size: NA; V: TRBV19; CDR3: CASTKGGVGGQPQHF; DNA: TGTGCCAGTACCAAGGGGGGGGTCGGAGGGCAGCCCCAGCATTTT
J: TRBJ2-2; D: NA; size: NA; V: TRBV7-2; CDR3: CASSLKGVGGGYTGELFF; DNA: TGTGCCAGCAGCTTAAAGGGAGTTGGGGGCGGGTACACCGGGGAGCTGTTTTTT
J: TRBJ1-2; D: TRBD1; size: few; V: TRBV5-6; CDR3: CASSPGTGGLYYGYTF; DNA: TGTGCCAGCAGCCCCGGGACAGGGGGCCTTTACTATGGCTACACCTTC